These T cell receptor beta chains were read from a single sample in a study of blood T cell repertoires in COVID-19. TCRdb's copy holds only in-frame clones and misses some; the assay was immunoSEQ multiplex PCR. Of about 190,000 clones listed, approximately 91% are singletons. Sequencing used peripheral blood. Receptor source: a middle-aged man with acute or convalescent COVID-19. Both conserved end residues are part of each CDR3. A D gene is named only where the DNA matches it firmly. Clone size is not always given. Where it is, it says once, few, many or a class for expanded clones.

J gene | V gene | clone size | D gene | CDR3 protein | CDR3 DNA
TRBJ2-4 | TRBV30 | - | - | CAWSPGIENIQYF | TGTGCCTGGAGTCCAGGGATAGAAAACATTCAGTACTTC
TRBJ1-6 | TRBV19 | - | - | CASSGLEPSPLHF | TGTGCCAGTAGTGGACTAGAGCCTTCACCCCTCCACTTT
TRBJ1-1 | TRBV9 | - | - | CASSALQGNTEAFF | TGTGCCAGCAGCGCACTCCAGGGGAACACTGAAGCTTTCTTT
TRBJ1-5 | TRBV24-1 | once | - | CATSDPGSNQPQHF | TGTGCCACCAGTGACCCAGGCAGCAATCAGCCCCAGCATTTT
TRBJ2-7 | TRBV5-5 | - | - | CASSYKDSPYEQYF | TGTGCCAGCAGCTACAAGGACAGCCCCTACGAGCAGTACTTC
TRBJ2-5 | TRBV11-2 | - | - | CASSFLLPFEETQYF | TGTGCCAGCAGCTTTCTACTCCCTTTCGAAGAGACCCAGTACTTC
TRBJ1-6 | TRBV5-5 | - | - | CASTLVGGFSPLHF | TGTGCCAGCACCCTTGTAGGGGGTTTTTCACCCCTCCACTTT
TRBJ2-5 | TRBV29-1 | - | TRBD2 | CSGAQRGVWETQYF | TGCAGCGGGGCCCAGCGGGGGGTATGGGAGACCCAGTACTTC
TRBJ2-2 | TRBV19 | - | - | CASSIDRWSGELFF | TGTGCCAGTAGTATAGATCGGTGGTCCGGGGAGCTGTTTTTT
TRBJ2-3 | TRBV10-1 | - | TRBD2 | CASRPGLAGTDTQYF | TGCGCCAGCAGGCCGGGACTAGCGGGAACAGATACGCAGTATTTT
TRBJ1-1 | TRBV7-9 | few | - | CASSKVEANTEAFF | TGTGCCAGCAGTAAGGTCGAGGCCAACACTGAAGCTTTCTTT
TRBJ2-7 | TRBV6-5 | - | TRBD2 | CASSYIGTSGGYEQYF | TGTGCCAGCAGTTACATTGGGACTAGCGGGGGTTACGAGCAGTACTTC
TRBJ2-3 | TRBV11-2 | - | - | CASSLEYRASTDTQYF | TGTGCCAGCAGCTTAGAGTACCGAGCGAGCACAGATACGCAGTATTTT
TRBJ2-2 | TRBV15 | - | TRBD1 | CATSRDIGDRGGDTGELFF | TGTGCCACCAGCAGAGATATAGGGGACAGGGGAGGAGACACCGGGGAGCTGTTTTTT
TRBJ2-1 | TRBV6-5 | - | - | CASSYSGLPKGEQFF | TGTGCCAGCAGTTACTCAGGACTCCCTAAGGGTGAGCAGTTCTTC
TRBJ2-7 | TRBV11-3 | once | - | CASSLDLTYEQYF | TGTGCCAGCAGCTTAGATCTTACCTACGAGCAGTACTTC
TRBJ1-1 | TRBV30 | once | - | CACQLGGAGEKRTEAFF | TGTGCCTGCCAATTGGGGGGGGCAGGGGAGAAAAGGACTGAAGCTTTCTTT
TRBJ2-7 | TRBV19 | - | - | CASSIGPTGSSTYEQYF | TGTGCCAGTAGTATAGGCCCAACCGGGTCCTCGACCTACGAGCAGTACTTC